One sample yielded the 18 T cell receptor beta chains listed below, sequenced in a study of metastatic and nonmetastatic thyroid tumors. TCRdb re-processed the PCR reads through MiXCR. The sample includes around 30,000 clones, 9.5% to 14% seen only once; the top ten take approximately 15%. No patient received treatment before thyroid surgery. Sequencing was done on a sample of blood. These receptors originate from a female donor with papillary thyroid cancer or a benign thyroid nodule (not recorded which). Some clones in this sample may be carry-over from other donors' samples.

This clone was seen at least ten times. This may be a read error: a much more frequent sequence differs by one nucleotide. At the DNA level, this CDR3 is encoded by other sequences in the same sample as well. The chain joins TRBV20-1 to TRBJ2-1; D is perhaps TRBD1 or TRBD2 (5 bases each). CDR1 DFQATT and CDR2 SNEGSKA come from the germline V gene (reference sequence). There are 14 residues in the CDR3. V lost 4 bases and J 4 bases, leaving 14 bases between the germline ends. The CDR3 loop is CSATGEGRYNEQFF. CDR3 bases: TGCAGTGCTACTGGAGAGGGACGGTACAATGAGCAGTTCTTC.

Remarks on this clone: At one end, the junction sequence differs from germline, possibly due to a read error. The V and J genes are TRBV28 and TRBJ1-2; the match to TRBD1 covers 9 bases. CDR3 size: 15 residues. Germline lookup yields CDR1 MDHEN and CDR2 SYDVKM. The CDR3 loop reads CTSSFNWGQGRGYTF. CDR3 nucleotides: TGTACCAGCAGTTTCAATTGGGGACAGGGACGCGGCTACACCTTC.

This clone was counted ten times or more. CDR3 region: CASSQGDVDEQYF. The CDR3 DNA sequence: TGTGCCAGCAGCCAAGGGGATGTGGACGAGCAGTACTTC. This chain links TRBV4-2 with TRBJ2-7; D remains ambiguous. This CDR3 is 13 amino acids long. Trimming removed 1 base from V and 5 bases from J, with 9 bases in between. The germline CDR1 and CDR2 sequences are LGHNA and YNFKEQ.

This clone was detected ten times or more. The chain combines TRBV4-3 with TRBJ1-1; unclear D gene. V dropped 4 bases and J dropped 6 bases, with 12 bases sitting between them. The CDR3 sequence is 13 residues long. Germline V gives CDR1 LGHNA, CDR2 YSLEER. The CDR3 DNA sequence: TGCGCCAGCAGCCGAAAAATAGCGGCTGAAGCTTTCTTT. It is translated as CASSRKIAAEAFF.

This clone was found many times. The V gene is TRBV18, the J gene TRBJ1-2, with D maybe TRBD1 (5 bases). Trimming took off 5 bases at V and 2 bases at J, with 6 bases between the two ends. From germline, CDR1 is KGHSH and CDR2 LQKENI. The CDR3 sequence is 12 residues long. CDR3 in DNA: TGTGCCAGCTCAGAGGGGAACTATGGCTACACCTTC. Protein sequence: CASSEGNYGYTF.

This clone was found a few times. The rearrangement links TRBV11-3 to TRBJ2-1; TRBD2 is a possible D gene (5 bases). Germline V gene data show CDR1 as SGHNT and CDR2 as YENEEA. The CDR3 runs to 14 residues. Trimming stripped 2 bases from V and 7 bases from J, with 12 bases between. As DNA, the CDR3 is TGTGCCAGCAGCTTAACTACCTCGGGGAATGAGCAGTTCTTC. The encoded protein is CASSLTTSGNEQFF.

The chain employs TRBV5-1 and TRBJ2-3; D is unclear. Trimming removed 8 bases from V and 1 base from J, with 11 bases in between. The CDR3 sequence is 13 residues long. Germline V CDR1 and CDR2: SGHRS, YFSETQ. CDR3 loop: CASVLRRTDTQYF. DNA of the CDR3: TGCGCCAGTGTACTCCGCCGCACAGATACGCAGTATTTT.

This chain uses TRBV7-9 with TRBJ1-1; TRBD1 aligns across 7 bases. CDR1 is SEHNR, CDR2 FQNEAQ, per germline (reference sequence). The V and J ends lost 6 bases and 4 bases, in that order; junction bases with no gene match: 8. The CDR3 runs 14 residues. This CDR3 reads CASRSDRDVTEAFF. CDR3 sequence (DNA): TGTGCCAGCAGATCAGACAGGGACGTCACTGAAGCTTTCTTT.

In regard to this clone: A read error may be the cause here, since a much bigger clone is one base away. The conserved phenylalanine or tryptophan normally closing the CDR3 is absent here, so this likely arose from a read error. The V gene is TRBV18, the J gene TRBJ1-1; D is unresolved. The germline V and J ends were trimmed by 1 base and 1 base, with 4 bases remaining between them. Germline CDR1 and CDR2: KGHSH and LQKENI. The CDR3 length is 13 residues. CDR3 amino acids: CASSPLQNTEAFL. Written as DNA, the CDR3 is TGTGCCAGCTCACCACTTCAGAACACTGAAGCTTTCCTT.

This clone was picked up many times. V gene TRBV7-9 combines with J gene TRBJ2-2; 8 nucleotides match TRBD2. This CDR3 region has 15 residues. Germline V gene lookup returns CDR1 SEHNR and CDR2 FQNEAQ (reference sequence). V lost 6 bases, J lost 3 bases, and 6 bases stayed unmatched. In DNA, the CDR3 is TGTGCCAGCAGTTCGGGACTAGGGGACACCGGGGAGCTGTTTTTT. This sequence encodes CASSSGLGDTGELFF. Looking up the rest from reference TRBV7-9 and TRBJ2-2 gives the full variable domain: DTGVSQNPRHKITKRGQNVTFRCDPISEHNRLYWYRQTLGQGPEFLTYFQNEAQLEKSRLLSDRFSAERPKGSFSTLEIQRTEQGDSAMYLCASSSGLGDTGELFFGEGSRLTVL.

This clone was recorded at least ten times. DNA for the CDR3: TGTGCCAGTACTCCCACACCAGGGGGCGGTGGGGCCAACGTCCTGACTTTC. Protein sequence: CASTPTPGGGGANVLTF. V is TRBV19 and J is TRBJ2-6; 8 bases line up with TRBD1. This CDR3 has 17 residues. Unmatched junction bases numbered 11, after V lost 7 bases and J lost 3 bases. Germline assignment: CDR1 LNHDA and CDR2 SQIVND (reference sequence).

This clone was found many times. This chain connects TRBV3-1 to TRBJ1-2; D unresolved. The V end was cut by 4 bases, the J end by 0 bases, with 15 bases between. This CDR3 has 16 amino acids. Germline lookup yields CDR1 LGHDT and CDR2 YNNKEL (reference sequence). The DNA of the CDR3 is TGTGCCAGCAGCCCCGACCGCGGGCAAGCTAACTATGGCTACACCTTC. Translation: CASSPDRGQANYGYTF.

This clone was observed many times. The chain employs TRBV19 and TRBJ2-6; D not certain. In germline, CDR1 is LNHDA, CDR2 SQIVND (reference sequence). The ends were cut back, 5 bases at V and 1 base at J, with 6 bases in the middle. The CDR3 is 14 residues long. CDR3 sequence reads: CASSLGSGANVLTF. The DNA for the CDR3 is TGTGCCAGTAGTCTGGGGTCTGGGGCCAACGTCCTGACTTTC.

The V and J genes are TRBV6-1 and TRBJ2-7; TRBD1 aligns across 9 bases. The CDR3 contains 15 residues. The germline CDR1 and CDR2 sequences are MNHNS and SASEGT. V trimming: 5 bases; J trimming: 3 bases; junction bases outside the gene matches: 8. CDR3 DNA: TGTGCCAGCAGTAAGTGGGACAGGGTTTTCTACGAGCAGTACTTC. Translating gives CASSKWDRVFYEQYF.

This clone was recorded many times. The CDR3: CAISNGTSGRFSEQFF. The CDR3, as DNA: TGTGCCATCAGTAACGGGACTAGCGGGAGATTCAGTGAGCAGTTCTTC. J is TRBJ2-1 and V is TRBV10-3; TRBD2 matches 14 bases. The length of the CDR3 is 16 residues. Germline V gene data show CDR1 as ENHRY and CDR2 as SYGVKD. The V and J ends lost 5 bases and 9 bases, in that order; junction bases with no gene match: 9.

This clone was detected many times. V and J are TRBV4-3 and TRBJ2-7; 11 nucleotides match TRBD1. CDR3 length: 16 amino acids. CDR1 LGHNA and CDR2 YSLEER come from the germline V gene. J gave up 4 bases and V 1 base, and 6 bases lay outside the gene matches. The CDR3 loop is CASSQAWGTGGYEQYF. In DNA, the CDR3 is TGCGCCAGCAGCCAAGCCTGGGGGACAGGGGGATACGAGCAGTACTTC.

This clone was detected ten times or more. The V and J genes are TRBV28 and TRBJ2-7; D is possibly TRBD1 or TRBD2 (5 bases each). V lost 4 bases, J lost 5 bases, and 21 bases lay in between. Per germline, CDR1 MDHEN and CDR2 SYDVKM. The CDR3 runs 16 residues. This CDR3 is CASSSYGTDSWHEQYF. The CDR3 DNA reads TGTGCCAGCAGTTCCTATGGGACCGACTCCTGGCACGAGCAGTACTTC.

The V and J genes are TRBV12-3 or TRBV12-4 and TRBJ2-1; no firm D call. The CDR3 runs to 18 residues. Trimming shortened V by 1 base and J by 5 bases, and 21 bases separated the two germline ends. In DNA form, the CDR3 reads TGTGCCAGCAGTTTAGAGGATAGCTGGCAGATCACTAACAATGAGCAGTTCTTC. It yields the protein CASSLEDSWQITNNEQFF.